These 26 T cell receptor beta chains share one sample of origin, sequenced in a study of T-cell memory formation after mild COVID-19. TCRdb called the 5' RACE reads again in MiXCR, with one record for every CDR3 protein. This table has about 540,000 distinct CDR3 sequences, just over 20% appearing once. Sequenced input: PBMCs or a T cell subset sorted from them (not recorded which). These receptors all stem from an adult woman who had mild COVID-19 (a few samples of this study predate the infection). Cell type and time point are not known.

This clonotype was counted between two and nine times. The chain has TRBV3-1 and TRBJ2-1, with a possible D match to TRBD1 (5 bases). V lost 0 bases, J lost 9 bases, and 9 bases lay in between. Per germline, CDR1 LGHDT and CDR2 YNNKEL (reference sequence). The length of the CDR3 is 13 residues. The CDR3 nucleotides read TGTGCCAGCAGCCAAGATGTCAGGGTTGAGCAGTTCTTC. Translated: CASSQDVRVEQFF.

This sequence joins TRBV30 and TRBJ1-3; no clear D gene. The CDR3 spans 17 residues. CDR1 is GTSNPN and CDR2 is SVGIG in the germline V gene (reference sequence). Trimming shortened V by 1 base and J by 0 bases, and 16 bases separated the two germline ends. CDR3 sequence: CAWSEYRTLASGNTIYF. CDR3 DNA sequence: TGTGCCTGGAGTGAATACCGGACGCTAGCCTCTGGAAACACCATATATTTT.

The chain is built from TRBV7-2 and TRBJ2-5; maybe TRBD1 (6 bases). The CDR3 totals 15 residues. The V gene's germline CDR1 is SGHTA and CDR2 FQGNSA. V lost 6 bases, J lost 1 base, and 15 bases lay in between. CDR3 sequence reads: CASRSRTAPQETQYF. The CDR3 region has the DNA TGTGCCAGCAGGTCCAGGACAGCACCCCAAGAGACCCAGTACTTC.

This clonotype occurred a few times. The V and J genes are TRBV9 and TRBJ2-2, with D unresolved. There are 13 residues in the CDR3. V was clipped by 0 bases and J by 8 bases, with 8 bases between them. Germline V gene sequence: CDR1 SGDLS, CDR2 YYNGEE. Written as DNA, the CDR3 is TGTGCCAGCAGCGTAGTTTTCCCGGGGGAGCTGTTTTTT. Amino acids: CASSVVFPGELFF. The entire variable domain, with the rest obtained from reference TRBV9 and TRBJ2-2, is as follows: DSGVTQTPKHLITATGQRVTLRCSPRSGDLSVYWYQQSLDQGLQFLIQYYNGEERAKGNILERFSAQQFPDLHSELNLSSLELGDSALYFCASSVVFPGELFFGEGSRLTVL.

This clonotype appeared a few times. The chain joins TRBV19 to TRBJ1-2; D ambiguous. The CDR3 runs 14 residues. V lost 5 bases and J lost 8, with 18 bases in between. Germline V CDR1 and CDR2: LNHDA, SQIVND (reference sequence). The CDR3 bases are TGTGCCAGTAGTCGCGCGCAGGATCCGAACGGCTACACCTTC. It codes for CASSRAQDPNGYTF. The entire variable domain, with the rest obtained from reference TRBV19 and TRBJ1-2, is as follows: DGGITQSPKYLFRKEGQNVTLSCEQNLNHDAMYWYRQDPGQGLRLIYYSQIVNDFQKGDIAEGYSVSREKKESFPLTVTSAQKNPTAFYLCASSRAQDPNGYTFGSGTRLTVV.

This clonotype has more than one count but fewer than ten. The V gene is TRBV12-3 or TRBV12-4, the J gene TRBJ2-5, with TRBD2 matching 8 bases. Losses at the gene ends were 3 bases for V and 2 bases for J; bases not matched to a gene: 5. The CDR3 is 15 residues long. The CDR3 DNA follows: TGTGCCAGCAGTTTTCGTAGCGGGGAACAAGAGACCCAGTACTTC. Protein product: CASSFRSGEQETQYF.

A few counts support this clonotype. The rearrangement joins TRBV29-1 to TRBJ2-2; D may be TRBD1 or TRBD2 (5 bases each). V was pared by 4 bases and J by 7 bases, with 16 bases between. The CDR3 loop spans 14 amino acids. The germline V gene encodes CDR1 SQVTM and CDR2 ANQGSEA. DNA for the CDR3: TGCAGCGTTGTGTCTGGGGGTCGGGACGGGGAGCTGTTTTTT. Translation: CSVVSGGRDGELFF.

The rearrangement links TRBV2 to TRBJ2-1, with 14 nucleotides matching TRBD2. Germline CDR1 is SNHLY and CDR2 is FYNNEI. The V segment lost 5 bases and the J segment 9 bases; nucleotides outside the gene matches: 6. The CDR3 spans 15 residues. The CDR3 is CASSRLAGGPSEQFF. The CDR3 DNA reads as TGTGCCAGCAGTCGACTAGCGGGAGGGCCCAGTGAGCAGTTCTTC.

The sample holds a few counts of this clonotype. The chain links TRBV4-3 to TRBJ2-1; D possibly matches TRBD1 or TRBD2 (5 bases each). The CDR3 covers 15 residues. Germline CDR1 is LGHNA and CDR2 is YSLEER. Trimming shortened V by 2 bases and J by 9 bases, and 17 bases separated the two germline ends. The CDR3 region is CASSQPGPRGGEQFF. The CDR3 DNA reads as TGCGCCAGCAGCCAACCCGGACCGAGGGGCGGTGAGCAGTTCTTC.

This clonotype came up a few times. The chain employs TRBV28 and TRBJ2-3; 12 nucleotides align to TRBD1. Germline CDR1 is MDHEN and CDR2 is SYDVKM. CDR3 length: 15 amino acids. Trimming took 6 bases from V and 4 from J; bases not matched to a gene: 5. The DNA of the CDR3 is TGTGCCAGCAGGGGGGGACAGGGGGCGTCAGATACGCAGTATTTT. Protein: CASRGGQGASDTQYF.

V and J are TRBV5-1 and TRBJ2-1, with 9 nucleotides matching TRBD1. The CDR3 is 16 residues long. Per germline, CDR1 SGHRS and CDR2 YFSETQ. J was trimmed by 7 bases and V by 4 bases; bases with no gene match: 12. CDR3 region: CASSRTAGQGGNEQFF. In DNA, the CDR3 is TGCGCCAGCAGCCGAACCGCGGGACAGGGAGGAAATGAGCAGTTCTTC.

This clonotype was counted only a few times. This chain connects TRBV6-5 to TRBJ1-3; 9 nucleotides agree with TRBD1. CDR1 and CDR2 from the germline V gene are MNHEY and SVGAGI. The trim removed 6 bases at V and 4 bases at J, leaving 4 bases unmatched. The CDR3 is 14 amino acids. Here the CDR3 DNA reads TGTGCCAGCAGACAGGGGGCTAGCGGAAACACCATATATTTT. Translated, it gives CASRQGASGNTIYF.

The chain has TRBV30 and TRBJ1-6; no definite D call. In germline, CDR1 is GTSNPN, CDR2 SVGIG (reference sequence). V gave up 0 bases and J gave up 0 bases, with 12 bases separating them. CDR3 length equals 17 residues. The CDR3 loop is CAWSVEKTGSYNSPLHF. The CDR3 DNA is TGTGCCTGGAGTGTGGAGAAAACGGGCTCCTATAATTCACCCCTCCACTTT.

This chain links TRBV7-2 with TRBJ2-1, with D perhaps TRBD2 (6 bases). There are 13 residues in the CDR3. Germline V lookup: CDR1 SGHTA, CDR2 FQGNSA. V was pared by 5 bases and J by 7 bases, with 12 bases between. CDR3 bases: TGTGCCAGCAGCCAGACCCTAGCGAATGAGCAGTTCTTC. Encoded protein: CASSQTLANEQFF.

A single count supports this clonotype. The chain carries TRBV5-1 and TRBJ2-4; D possibly corresponds to TRBD1 (6 bases). Germline values: CDR1 SGHRS, CDR2 YFSETQ. V gave up 2 bases and J gave up 6 bases, with 27 bases separating them. This CDR3 comprises 19 residues. This CDR3 is CASSLAKPTNSDRTNIQYF. CDR3 bases: TGCGCCAGCAGCTTAGCAAAGCCCACAAATTCGGACAGAACAAACATTCAGTACTTC.

This chain links TRBV6-5 with TRBJ1-1; the D gene is possibly TRBD1 (5 bases). This CDR3 comprises 15 residues. Germline CDR1 reads MNHEY; CDR2 reads SVGAGI. Trimming took off 5 bases at V and 8 bases at J, with 21 bases between the two ends. The CDR3: CASSLGPSGPGEAFF. CDR3 DNA sequence: TGTGCCAGCAGTCTCGGCCCCTCGGGGCCAGGGGAAGCTTTCTTT.

In this sample, this clonotype turned up a few times. The chain couples TRBV14 to TRBJ2-1; no definite D call. Germline CDR1 reads SGHDN; CDR2 reads FVKESK. The length of the CDR3 is 15 residues. With 2 bases removed from V and 7 bases from J, the gap between germline ends came to 15 bases. The CDR3 here is CASSQLAPVRNEQFF. CDR3 DNA sequence: TGTGCCAGCAGCCAATTGGCGCCAGTAAGGAATGAGCAGTTCTTC.

The chain couples TRBV18 to TRBJ2-7; no clear D. Trimming took off 6 bases at V and 5 bases at J, with 14 bases between the two ends. The CDR3 is 13 amino acids. From germline, CDR1 is KGHSH and CDR2 LQKENI. CDR3 sequence reads: CASSPLKDHEQYF. As DNA, the CDR3 is TGTGCCAGCTCCCCTTTGAAGGACCACGAGCAGTACTTC.

This clonotype was found a few times. The CDR3 reads CASSWGTANTEAFF. In DNA form, the CDR3 reads TGTGCCAGCAGTTGGGGGACGGCGAACACTGAAGCTTTCTTT. This chain uses TRBV27 with TRBJ1-1, with a weak D call TRBD1 (5 bases). Germline values: CDR1 MNHEY, CDR2 SMNVEV (reference sequence). The V and J ends lost 4 bases and 1 base respectively, with 10 bases between them. CDR3 length equals 14 residues.

This chain links TRBV20-1 with TRBJ2-5, with D possibly being TRBD1 (6 bases). The V gene's germline CDR1 is DFQATT and CDR2 SNEGSKA (reference sequence). CDR3 length: 15 residues. Between the trimmed V and J ends, which lost 2 bases and 1 base, there was a span of 14 bases. The CDR3: CSARNPTGAQETQYF. The CDR3 bases are TGCAGTGCTAGAAACCCGACAGGAGCCCAAGAGACCCAGTACTTC.

V usage is TRBV10-3 and J usage is TRBJ2-3; the match to TRBD1 covers 8 bases. After removal of 6 bases from V and 5 bases from J, the junction contained 10 bases not matched to a gene. Germline-derived CDR1 and CDR2 are ENHRY and SYGVKD. This CDR3 spans 15 amino acids. The CDR3 region is CAISTQGAAQDTQYF. CDR3 bases: TGTGCCATCAGCACTCAGGGGGCTGCGCAAGATACGCAGTATTTT.

This clonotype was observed at least ten times. This chain connects TRBV7-3 to TRBJ2-5, with TRBD2 matching over 8 bases. Germline values: CDR1 SGHTA, CDR2 FQGTGA. CDR3 length: 15 residues. Trimming took 6 bases from V and 0 from J; bases not matched to a gene: 6. The CDR3, as DNA: TGTGCCAGCAGGGCGGGGGGACTCTACCAAGAGACCCAGTACTTC. Translating gives CASRAGGLYQETQYF.

The chain combines TRBV7-8 with TRBJ2-2; D is possibly TRBD1 or TRBD2 (5 bases each). V was shortened by 1 base and J by 3 bases, with 15 bases between the two germline ends. This CDR3 is built from 17 residues. Germline V gene sequence: CDR1 SGHVS, CDR2 FQNEAQ. The CDR3 loop is CASSLDDRGADTGELFF. As DNA, the CDR3 is TGTGCCAGCAGCTTAGATGACCGAGGGGCGGACACCGGGGAGCTGTTTTTT.

This clonotype was picked up a small number of times. V is TRBV7-9 and J is TRBJ2-7; D may be TRBD2 (6 bases). The CDR3 contains 16 residues. The germline CDR1 and CDR2 sequences are SEHNR and FQNEAQ (reference sequence). V lost 5 bases, J lost 2 bases, and 19 bases lay in between. CDR3 in amino acids: CASSHVSSELTYEQYF. The CDR3 coding sequence is TGTGCCAGCAGCCACGTATCTAGCGAATTAACCTACGAGCAGTACTTC.

The rearrangement joins TRBV6-1 to TRBJ1-5, with D perhaps matching TRBD1 (6 bases). The CDR3 runs to 15 residues. Germline V CDR1 and CDR2: MNHNS, SASEGT. The ends were cut back, 6 bases at V and 6 bases at J, with 18 bases in the middle. The CDR3: CASSGRGAQGQPQHF. CDR3 DNA: TGTGCCAGCAGCGGGCGAGGGGCACAGGGTCAGCCCCAGCATTTT.

Only a few counts were recorded for this clonotype. J is TRBJ2-7 and V is TRBV20-1; TRBD2 matches 8 bases. Per germline, CDR1 DFQATT and CDR2 SNEGSKA (reference sequence). There are 13 residues in the CDR3. V trimming: 5 bases; J trimming: 3 bases; junction bases outside the gene matches: 6. DNA of the CDR3: TGCAGTGCTCCCCGAGCGGGAGACTACGAGCAGTACTTC. Residues: CSAPRAGDYEQYF.